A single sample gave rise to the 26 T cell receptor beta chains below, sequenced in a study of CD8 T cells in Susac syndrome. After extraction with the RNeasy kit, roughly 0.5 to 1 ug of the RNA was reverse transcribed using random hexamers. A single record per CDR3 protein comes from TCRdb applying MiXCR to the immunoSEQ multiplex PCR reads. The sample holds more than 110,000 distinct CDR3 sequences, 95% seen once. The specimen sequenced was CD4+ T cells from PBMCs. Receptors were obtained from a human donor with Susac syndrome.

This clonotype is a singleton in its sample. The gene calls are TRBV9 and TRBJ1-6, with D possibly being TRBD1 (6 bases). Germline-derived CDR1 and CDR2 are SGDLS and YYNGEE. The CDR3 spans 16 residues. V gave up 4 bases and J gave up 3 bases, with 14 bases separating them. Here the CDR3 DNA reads TGTGCCAGCAGCCTCTACGGACAGAGCTATAATTCACCCCTCCACTTT. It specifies CASSLYGQSYNSPLHF.

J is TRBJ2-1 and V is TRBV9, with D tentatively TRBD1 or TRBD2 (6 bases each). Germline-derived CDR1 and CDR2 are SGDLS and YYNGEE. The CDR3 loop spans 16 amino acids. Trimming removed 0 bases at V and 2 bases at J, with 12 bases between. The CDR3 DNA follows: TGTGCCAGCAGCGTAGATGAGGGGGGACCCTACAATGAGCAGTTCTTC. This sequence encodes CASSVDEGGPYNEQFF.

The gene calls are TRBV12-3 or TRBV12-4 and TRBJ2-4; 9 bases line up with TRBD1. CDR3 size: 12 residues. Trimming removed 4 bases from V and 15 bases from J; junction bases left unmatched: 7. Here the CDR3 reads CASSSRTGASYF. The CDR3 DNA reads TGTGCCAGCAGTTCGCGGACAGGGGCCTCGTACTTC.

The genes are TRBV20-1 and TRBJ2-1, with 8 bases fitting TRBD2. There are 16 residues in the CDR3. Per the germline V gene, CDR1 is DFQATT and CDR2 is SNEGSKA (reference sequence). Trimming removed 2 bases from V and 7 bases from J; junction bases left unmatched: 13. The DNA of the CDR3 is TGCAGTGCTAGACACTACACCACAGGGACTAGGAATGAGCAGTTCTTC. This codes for CSARHYTTGTRNEQFF.

The CDR3 sequence is CASSPLGRENNEQFF. The DNA of the CDR3 is TGCGCCAGCAGCCCCCTCGGGCGGGAGAACAATGAGCAGTTCTTC. This sequence joins TRBV4-1 and TRBJ2-1, with 7 bases lining up with TRBD2. V shed 4 bases, J shed 5 bases, and the junction held 8 bases outside the gene matches. Germline V gene sequence: CDR1 MGHRA, CDR2 YSYEKL. The CDR3 is 15 amino acids.

The CDR3 bases are TGCGCCAGCAGTCCAAATCCGGCTCTAGCGGACTACAATGAGCAGTTCTTC. Protein product: CASSPNPALADYNEQFF. V usage is TRBV23-1 and J usage is TRBJ2-1, with 7 bases aligning to TRBD2. TRBV23-1 is designated an ORF whose function remains uncertain. The ends lost 4 bases at V and 3 bases at J; junction bases unmatched: 12. The CDR3 sequence is 17 residues long.

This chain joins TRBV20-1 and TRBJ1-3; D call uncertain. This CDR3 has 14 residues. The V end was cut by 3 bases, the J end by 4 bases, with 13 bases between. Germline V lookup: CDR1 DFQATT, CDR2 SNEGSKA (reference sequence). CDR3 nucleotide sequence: TGCAGTGCTAGCCCCTTGACCTTGGGAAACACCATATATTTT. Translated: CSASPLTLGNTIYF.

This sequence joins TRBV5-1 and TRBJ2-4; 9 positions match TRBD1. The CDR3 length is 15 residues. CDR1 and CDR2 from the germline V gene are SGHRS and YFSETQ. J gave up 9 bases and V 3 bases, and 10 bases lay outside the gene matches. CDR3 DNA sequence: TGCGCCAGCAGCTCCCAAGGACAGGGGAGTAGCATTCAGTACTTC. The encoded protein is CASSSQGQGSSIQYF.

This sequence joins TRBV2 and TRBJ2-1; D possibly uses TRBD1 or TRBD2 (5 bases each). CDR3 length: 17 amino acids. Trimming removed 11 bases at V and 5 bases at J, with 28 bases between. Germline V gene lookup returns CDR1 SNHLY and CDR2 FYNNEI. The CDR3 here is CASKKENRWGLDNEQFF. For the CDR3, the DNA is TGTGCCTCAAAGAAGGAAAACAGGTGGGGGTTGGACAATGAGCAGTTCTTC.

The CDR3 sequence is CASRPGLTLGETQYF. The CDR3 coding sequence is TGTGCCAGCAGACCCGGACTAACCCTAGGGGAGACCCAGTACTTC. The chain uses TRBV28 and TRBJ2-5; possible D gene TRBD2, 6 bases. This CDR3 has 15 amino acids. Trimming left V 6 bases short and J 5 bases short, with 19 bases between. Germline loops: CDR1 MDHEN, CDR2 SYDVKM.

The CDR3 DNA is TGTGCCAGCAACCGGCCGATCGGGACAGGGGGAAACACCATATATTTT. This gives the protein CASNRPIGTGGNTIYF. The rearrangement links TRBV28 to TRBJ1-3; 9 bases line up with TRBD1. Germline CDR1 MDHEN, CDR2 SYDVKM. The CDR3 has 16 amino acids. The V gene end was trimmed by 7 bases and the J gene end by 4 bases; junction bases not matched to a gene: 11.

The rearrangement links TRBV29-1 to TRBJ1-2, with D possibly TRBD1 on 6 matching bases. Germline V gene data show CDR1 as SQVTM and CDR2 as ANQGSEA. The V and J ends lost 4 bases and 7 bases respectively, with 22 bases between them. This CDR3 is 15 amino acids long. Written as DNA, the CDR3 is TGCAGCGTTGGGCCCCGGGACAAAGCTCACTCTGGCTACACCTTC. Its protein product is CSVGPRDKAHSGYTF.

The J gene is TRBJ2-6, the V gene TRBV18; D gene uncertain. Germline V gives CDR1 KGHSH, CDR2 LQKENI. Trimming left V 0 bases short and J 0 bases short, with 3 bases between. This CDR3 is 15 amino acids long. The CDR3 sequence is CASSPPRSGANVLTF. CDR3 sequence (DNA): TGTGCCAGCTCACCACCGCGCTCTGGGGCCAACGTCCTGACTTTC.

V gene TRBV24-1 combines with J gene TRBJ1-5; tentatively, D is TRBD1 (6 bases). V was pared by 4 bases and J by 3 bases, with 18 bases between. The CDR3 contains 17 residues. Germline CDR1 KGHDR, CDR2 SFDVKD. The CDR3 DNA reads TGTGCCACCAGTGACACGACCGCCCGGGACATCAATCAGCCCCAGCATTTT. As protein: CATSDTTARDINQPQHF.

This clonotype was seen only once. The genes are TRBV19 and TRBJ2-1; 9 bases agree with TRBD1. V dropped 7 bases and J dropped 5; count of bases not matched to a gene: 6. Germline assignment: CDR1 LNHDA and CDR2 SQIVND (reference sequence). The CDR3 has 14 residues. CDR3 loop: CASIPGQGHNEQFF. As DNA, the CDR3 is TGTGCCAGTATACCGGGACAGGGACACAATGAGCAGTTCTTC.

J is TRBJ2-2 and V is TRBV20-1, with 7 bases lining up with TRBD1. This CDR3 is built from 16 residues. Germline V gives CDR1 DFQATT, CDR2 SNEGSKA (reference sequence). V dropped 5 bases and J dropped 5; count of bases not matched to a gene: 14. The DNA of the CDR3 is TGCAGTGCTCAGCTCCCCTGGACAGGCGGAACCGGGGAGCTGTTTTTT. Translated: CSAQLPWTGGTGELFF.

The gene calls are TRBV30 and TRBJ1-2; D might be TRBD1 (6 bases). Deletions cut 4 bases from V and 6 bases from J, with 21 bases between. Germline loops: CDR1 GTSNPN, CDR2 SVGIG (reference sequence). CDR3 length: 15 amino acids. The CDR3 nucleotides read TGTGCCTGGACCGCCGAGGGGGGCAGGGTCGATGGCTACACCTTC. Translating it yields CAWTAEGGRVDGYTF.

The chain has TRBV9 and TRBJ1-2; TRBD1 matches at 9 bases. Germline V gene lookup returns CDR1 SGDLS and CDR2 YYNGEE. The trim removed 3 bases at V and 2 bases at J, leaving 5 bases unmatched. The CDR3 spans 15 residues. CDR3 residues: CASSEQTGGNYGYTF. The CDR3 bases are TGTGCCAGCAGCGAACAGACAGGGGGAAACTATGGCTACACCTTC.

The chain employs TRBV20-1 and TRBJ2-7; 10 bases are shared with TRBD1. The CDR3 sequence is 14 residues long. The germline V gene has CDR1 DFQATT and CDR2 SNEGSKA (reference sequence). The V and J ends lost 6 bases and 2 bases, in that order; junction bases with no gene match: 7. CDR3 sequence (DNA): TGCAGTGCCCGGGACAGGGGCCCCACCTACGAGCAGTACTTC. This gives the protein CSARDRGPTYEQYF.

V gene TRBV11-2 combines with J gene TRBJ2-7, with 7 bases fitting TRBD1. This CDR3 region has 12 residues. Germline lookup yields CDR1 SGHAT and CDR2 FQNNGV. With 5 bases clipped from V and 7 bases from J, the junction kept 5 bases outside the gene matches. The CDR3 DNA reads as TGTGCCAGCAGCAATAACAGGGGAGAGCAGTACTTC. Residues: CASSNNRGEQYF.

This chain's CDR3 is CASSPLTQQGEAFF. DNA for the CDR3: TGCGCCAGCAGCCCTCTAACCCAACAGGGTGAAGCTTTCTTT. The V and J genes are TRBV5-1 and TRBJ1-1; D might be TRBD1 (6 bases). V lost 4 bases, J lost 7 bases, and 17 bases lay in between. The CDR3 sequence is 14 residues long. From germline, CDR1 is SGHRS and CDR2 YFSETQ.

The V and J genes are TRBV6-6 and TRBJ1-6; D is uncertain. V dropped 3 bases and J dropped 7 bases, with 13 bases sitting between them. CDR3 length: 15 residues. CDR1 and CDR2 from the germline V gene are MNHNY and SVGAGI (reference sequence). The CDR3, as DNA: TGTGCCAGCAGTTATTCGGACGGCAGAAATTCACCCCTCCACTTT. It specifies CASSYSDGRNSPLHF.

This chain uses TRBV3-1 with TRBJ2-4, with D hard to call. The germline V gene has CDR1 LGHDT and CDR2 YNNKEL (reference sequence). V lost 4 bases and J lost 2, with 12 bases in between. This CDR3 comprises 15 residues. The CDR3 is CASSLYGLPKNIQYF. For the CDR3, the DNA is TGTGCCAGCAGCCTGTACGGGCTACCCAAAAACATTCAGTACTTC.

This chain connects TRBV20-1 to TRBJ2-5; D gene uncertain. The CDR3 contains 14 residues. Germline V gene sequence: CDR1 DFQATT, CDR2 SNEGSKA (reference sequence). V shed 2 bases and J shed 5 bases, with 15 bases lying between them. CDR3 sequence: CSARFPQGRETQYF. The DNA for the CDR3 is TGCAGTGCTAGATTCCCTCAAGGCCGGGAGACCCAGTACTTC.

The CDR3 DNA sequence: TGCGCCAGCAGCCAAATTGGGCAGGGAGCCCAGCATTTT. It specifies CASSQIGQGAQHF. The gene calls are TRBV4-1 and TRBJ1-5; perhaps TRBD1 as D (5 bases). Between the trimmed V and J ends, which lost 2 bases and 11 bases, there was a span of 13 bases. Germline V lookup: CDR1 MGHRA, CDR2 YSYEKL. CDR3 length equals 13 residues.

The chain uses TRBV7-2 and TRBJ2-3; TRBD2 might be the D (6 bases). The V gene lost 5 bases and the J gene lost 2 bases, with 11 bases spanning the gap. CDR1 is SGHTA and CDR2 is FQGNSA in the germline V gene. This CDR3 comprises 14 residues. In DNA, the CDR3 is TGTGCCAGCAGCCGGGGACTGTACACAGATACGCAGTATTTT. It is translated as CASSRGLYTDTQYF.